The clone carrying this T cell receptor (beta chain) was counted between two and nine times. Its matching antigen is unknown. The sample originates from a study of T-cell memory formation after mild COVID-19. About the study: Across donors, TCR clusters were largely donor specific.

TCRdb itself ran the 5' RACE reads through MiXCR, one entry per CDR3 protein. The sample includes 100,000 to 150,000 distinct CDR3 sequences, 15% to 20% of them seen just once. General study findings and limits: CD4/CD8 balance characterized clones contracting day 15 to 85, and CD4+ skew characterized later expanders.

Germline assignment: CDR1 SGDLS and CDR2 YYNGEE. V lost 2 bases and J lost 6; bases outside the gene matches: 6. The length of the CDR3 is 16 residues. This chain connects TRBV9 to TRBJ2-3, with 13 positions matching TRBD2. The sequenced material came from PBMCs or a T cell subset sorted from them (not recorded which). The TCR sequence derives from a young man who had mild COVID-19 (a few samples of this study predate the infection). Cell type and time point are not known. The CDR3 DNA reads TGTGCCAGCAGCGTCCAACTAGCGGGGGGGCAGGATACGCAGTATTTT. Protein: CASSVQLAGGQDTQYF.